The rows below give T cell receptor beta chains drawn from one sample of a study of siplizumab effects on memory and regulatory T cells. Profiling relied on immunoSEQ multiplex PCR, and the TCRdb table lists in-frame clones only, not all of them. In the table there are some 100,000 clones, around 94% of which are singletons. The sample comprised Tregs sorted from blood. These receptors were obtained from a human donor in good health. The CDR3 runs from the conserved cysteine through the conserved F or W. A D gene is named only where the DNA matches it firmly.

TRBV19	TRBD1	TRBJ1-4	CASNRGLSDEKLFF
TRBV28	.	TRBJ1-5	CASIARVGRLGHQPQHF
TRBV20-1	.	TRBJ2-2	CSARGPGELFF
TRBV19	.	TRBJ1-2	CASSSASLQPNYGYTF
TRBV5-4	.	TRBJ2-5	CASSLNLIRETQYF
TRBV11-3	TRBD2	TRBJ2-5	CASSLGLAGVGETQYF
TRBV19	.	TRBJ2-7	CASSRAGPPYEQYF
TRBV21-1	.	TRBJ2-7	CASSKAALGSQYF
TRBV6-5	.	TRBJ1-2	CASSYSMRGANGYTF
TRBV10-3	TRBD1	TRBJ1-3	CAIRVDRAGNTIYF
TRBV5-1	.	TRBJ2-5	CASSLTLYQETQYF
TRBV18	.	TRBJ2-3	CASSPNYSPKWDTQYF
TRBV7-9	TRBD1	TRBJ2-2	CASSQGQGRSGELFF
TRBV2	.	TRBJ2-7	CASSVTGSYEQYF
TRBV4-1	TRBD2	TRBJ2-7	CASSQRLADSYEQYF
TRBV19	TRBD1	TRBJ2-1	CASSVQNRGRNNEQFF
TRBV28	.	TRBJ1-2	CASRKGRSYGYTF
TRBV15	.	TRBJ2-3	CATSGGDTQYF
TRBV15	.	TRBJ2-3	CATSRQGYGTDTQYF
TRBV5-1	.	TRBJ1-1	CASSLTWGTGFMNTEAFF
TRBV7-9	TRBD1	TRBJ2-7	CASSFTGQGGEQYF
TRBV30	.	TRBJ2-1	CAWSNVNPLKYNEQFF
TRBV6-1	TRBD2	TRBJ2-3	CASSERASGDTQYF
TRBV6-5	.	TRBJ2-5	CASSYLETQYF
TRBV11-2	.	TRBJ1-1	CASSPDRMNTEAFF
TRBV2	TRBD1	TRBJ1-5	CASSPGQAGANQPQHF
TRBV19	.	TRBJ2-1	CASRTTGALWNEQFF
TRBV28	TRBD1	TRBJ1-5	CASRKYTGGASQHF
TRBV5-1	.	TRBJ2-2	CASRGDRNTGELFF
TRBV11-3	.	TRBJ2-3	CASSPGGGNRDTDTQYF
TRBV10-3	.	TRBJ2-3	CAIGGVPDTQYF
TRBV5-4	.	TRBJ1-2	CASSLARGVGEGGYTF
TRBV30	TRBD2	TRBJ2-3	CAWRLAGVYTQYF
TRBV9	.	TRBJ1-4	CASSVTPGAEKLFF
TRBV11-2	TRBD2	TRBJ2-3	CASSSGLAGGTDTQYF
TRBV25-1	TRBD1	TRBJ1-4	CASSEGRGQVYEKLFF
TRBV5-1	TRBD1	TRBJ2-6	CASSLTGPVLNGANVLTF
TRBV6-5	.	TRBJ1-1	CASSYGQGIMNTEAFF
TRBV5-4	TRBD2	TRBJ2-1	CASNPSLAGVYEQFF
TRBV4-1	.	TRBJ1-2	CASRANYGYTF
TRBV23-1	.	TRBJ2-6	CASSQLDNATPLEGANVLTF
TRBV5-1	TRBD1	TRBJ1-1	CASSYGDRTEAFF
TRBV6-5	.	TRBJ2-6	CASSYSSGANVLTF
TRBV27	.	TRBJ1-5	CASSFQGQGQPQHF
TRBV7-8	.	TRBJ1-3	CASTARSPGNTIYF